This is a list of T cell receptor beta chains from one sample in a study of blood T cell repertoires in COVID-19. TCRdb's table, derived via immunoSEQ multiplex PCR, lists solely in-frame clones and lacks some. The data hold 250,000 to 350,000 clones, with 75% to 90% observed a single time. The specimen was peripheral blood. The origin of the receptors is a woman between 35 and 50 years old who had recovered from COVID-19. Both conserved end residues are part of each CDR3. Size is stated for part of the rows, as once, few or many counts, or as a class when the clone is expanded.

NA TRBV14 CASSDHRGRNTEAFF
NA TRBV9 CASSVPDRNENQPQHF
NA TRBV3-1/TRBV3-2 CASSNFPLAEGGETQYF
many TRBV7-9 CASSPGTSGRSNTGELFF
NA TRBV19 CASSTRDRDQSYGYTF
once TRBV5-8 CASSLTGKEQYF
few TRBV7-8 CASSYNPGTSAREQYF
NA TRBV29-1 CSVDRDRGLGSDTEAFF
NA TRBV6-5 CASSYDGGEQYF
NA TRBV11-2 CASIKGRLAGVDTGELFF
NA TRBV5-1 CASSYGLAGGGAYEQYF
NA TRBV6-5 CASIPPAGGPNEQFF
NA TRBV27 CASSLSGENQPQHF
NA TRBV19 CASSMRLAEVYEQYF
NA TRBV3-1/TRBV3-2 CASRRTSGLNEQFF
NA TRBV11-3 CASSFSLGGTGYHEQYF
NA TRBV19 CASTQDRVSNEQYF